A selection of T cell receptor beta chains follows, all from one sample in a study of Ad26.COV2.S vaccination and SARS-CoV-2 variants. TCRdb keeps only in-frame clones here, not all; method: immunoSEQ multiplex PCR. In the table there are approximately 150,000 clones, about nine tenths of which are singletons. Specimen: peripheral blood, collected after recovery from COVID-19. Source of these receptors: a human donor who had recovered from COVID-19. CDR3s include the opening cysteine and the closing phenylalanine or tryptophan. D genes are given only for firm matches. Expanded clones get a size class; other rows say once, few or many, or leave the size out.

d_gene: NA; v_gene: TRBV7-8; j_gene: TRBJ1-3; abundance: NA; CDR3nt: TGTGCCAGCAGCCCCGGACAGTTCTCTGGAAACACCATATATTTT; CDR3aa: CASSPGQFSGNTIYF
d_gene: NA; v_gene: TRBV24-1; j_gene: TRBJ1-5; abundance: NA; CDR3nt: TGTGCCACCAGTGATTCCCCAGGGGATCAGCCCCAGCATTTT; CDR3aa: CATSDSPGDQPQHF
d_gene: TRBD2; v_gene: TRBV18; j_gene: TRBJ2-3; abundance: NA; CDR3nt: TGTGCCAGCTCACGAGTCCGCGGGGTACCGACTAGCGGGGATACGCAGTATTTT; CDR3aa: CASSRVRGVPTSGDTQYF
d_gene: TRBD2; v_gene: TRBV6-5; j_gene: TRBJ2-3; abundance: NA; CDR3nt: TGTGCCAGCAATCTAGCGGGGGCTAGCACAGATACGCAGTATTTT; CDR3aa: CASNLAGASTDTQYF
d_gene: NA; v_gene: TRBV29-1; j_gene: TRBJ2-2; abundance: NA; CDR3nt: TGCAGCGTTGAATTTAGTTTCTCAAACTGGAACACCGGGGAGCTGTTTTTT; CDR3aa: CSVEFSFSNWNTGELFF
d_gene: NA; v_gene: TRBV14; j_gene: TRBJ2-1; abundance: NA; CDR3nt: TGTGCCAGCGGGTTGGGGAGGAGCAATGAGCAGTTCTTC; CDR3aa: CASGLGRSNEQFF
d_gene: NA; v_gene: TRBV6-5; j_gene: TRBJ2-1; abundance: NA; CDR3nt: TGTGCCAGCAAACGAGAGGGACGAGGGGGCAATGAGCAGTTCTTC; CDR3aa: CASKREGRGGNEQFF
d_gene: NA; v_gene: TRBV7-2; j_gene: TRBJ1-2; abundance: NA; CDR3nt: TGTGCCAGCATACTGATACCAGGCCGCTATGGCTACACCTTC; CDR3aa: CASILIPGRYGYTF
d_gene: NA; v_gene: TRBV9; j_gene: TRBJ2-1; abundance: NA; CDR3nt: TGTGCCAGCAGCGCCGAGTGGGGTACTTACAATGAGCAGTTCTTC; CDR3aa: CASSAEWGTYNEQFF
d_gene: TRBD1; v_gene: TRBV6-5; j_gene: TRBJ1-5; abundance: NA; CDR3nt: TGTGCCAGCAGCCGCAGACAGGGTCCCAATCAGCCCCAGCATTTT; CDR3aa: CASSRRQGPNQPQHF
d_gene: NA; v_gene: TRBV19; j_gene: TRBJ1-2; abundance: NA; CDR3nt: TGTGCCAGTAGGATCGCCGGCAGGGCTGGCTACACCTTC; CDR3aa: CASRIAGRAGYTF
d_gene: NA; v_gene: TRBV30; j_gene: TRBJ2-4; abundance: NA; CDR3nt: TGTGCCTGGAATCGCAGGGCTGACAAAAACATTCAGTACTTC; CDR3aa: CAWNRRADKNIQYF
d_gene: NA; v_gene: TRBV10-1; j_gene: TRBJ2-3; abundance: NA; CDR3nt: TGCGCCAGCAGTGAGTCGAGGGGGGGCACAGATACGCAGTATTTT; CDR3aa: CASSESRGGTDTQYF
d_gene: NA; v_gene: TRBV18; j_gene: TRBJ2-5; abundance: NA; CDR3nt: TGTGCCAGCTCTCCCGAAGAGACCCAGTACTTC; CDR3aa: CASSPEETQYF
d_gene: TRBD1; v_gene: TRBV5-1; j_gene: TRBJ2-3; abundance: NA; CDR3nt: TGCGCCAGCAGCTCGACAGGGAGCACAGATACGCAGTATTTT; CDR3aa: CASSSTGSTDTQYF
d_gene: TRBD1; v_gene: TRBV10-3; j_gene: TRBJ1-4; abundance: NA; CDR3nt: TGTGCCATCAGTGAGTCGTTAATGACAGGGGCTGAAAAACTGTTTTTT; CDR3aa: CAISESLMTGAEKLFF
d_gene: TRBD2; v_gene: TRBV14; j_gene: TRBJ2-2; abundance: NA; CDR3nt: TGTGCCAGCAGCAGGACTAGCCCCTATGGGACCGGGGAGCTGTTTTTT; CDR3aa: CASSRTSPYGTGELFF
d_gene: TRBD1; v_gene: TRBV2; j_gene: TRBJ2-7; abundance: NA; CDR3nt: TGTGCCAGCAAGGGACAGGGGTTATCCTACGAGCAGTACTTC; CDR3aa: CASKGQGLSYEQYF
d_gene: NA; v_gene: TRBV20-1; j_gene: TRBJ2-3; abundance: NA; CDR3nt: TGCAGTATACAGGATACGCAGTATTTT; CDR3aa: CSIQDTQYF
d_gene: NA; v_gene: TRBV7-8; j_gene: TRBJ2-3; abundance: NA; CDR3nt: TGTGCCAGCAGCTTAGCGGGGGGCACAGATACGCAGTATTTT; CDR3aa: CASSLAGGTDTQYF
d_gene: TRBD2; v_gene: TRBV11-2; j_gene: TRBJ2-1; abundance: NA; CDR3nt: TGTGCCAGCAGCCGAACTAGCGGGGGGTCCTACAATGAGCAGTTCTTC; CDR3aa: CASSRTSGGSYNEQFF
d_gene: TRBD1; v_gene: TRBV6-5; j_gene: TRBJ1-1; abundance: NA; CDR3nt: TGTGCCAGCAGTAAAAGGGGGCGCGTTGAAGCTTTCTTT; CDR3aa: CASSKRGRVEAFF
d_gene: TRBD2; v_gene: TRBV2; j_gene: TRBJ2-2; abundance: NA; CDR3nt: TGTGCCAGCAGCGATTCGCGGGTAGCGGGCACCGGGGAGCTGTTTTTT; CDR3aa: CASSDSRVAGTGELFF
d_gene: NA; v_gene: TRBV6-5; j_gene: TRBJ2-3; abundance: NA; CDR3nt: TGTGCCAGCAGTTACTCGGCGTTTCGAGCAGATACGCAGTATTTT; CDR3aa: CASSYSAFRADTQYF
d_gene: NA; v_gene: TRBV19; j_gene: TRBJ1-5; abundance: NA; CDR3nt: TGTGCCAGTAGTATAGGAGTACAGCCCCAGCATTTT; CDR3aa: CASSIGVQPQHF
d_gene: NA; v_gene: TRBV6-5; j_gene: TRBJ2-6; abundance: NA; CDR3nt: TGTGCCAGCAACCAATGGAGCTCTGGGGCCAACGTCCTGACTTTC; CDR3aa: CASNQWSSGANVLTF
d_gene: TRBD1; v_gene: TRBV2; j_gene: TRBJ2-3; abundance: NA; CDR3nt: TGTGCCAGCAGCGAGGGACAGTATGTCACAGATACGCAGTATTTT; CDR3aa: CASSEGQYVTDTQYF
d_gene: NA; v_gene: TRBV18; j_gene: TRBJ2-6; abundance: NA; CDR3nt: TGTGCCAGCCACGACCTACGACAGGCTGGGGCCAACGTCCTGACTTTC; CDR3aa: CASHDLRQAGANVLTF
d_gene: TRBD2; v_gene: TRBV25-1; j_gene: TRBJ2-3; abundance: NA; CDR3nt: TGTGCCAGCAGTGAATGGGTAGCGGGGGGGATGGATACGCAGTATTTT; CDR3aa: CASSEWVAGGMDTQYF
d_gene: NA; v_gene: TRBV19; j_gene: TRBJ1-6; abundance: NA; CDR3nt: TGTGCCAGTAGTATAGCCCTGGGGCGAGGACCCCTCCACTTT; CDR3aa: CASSIALGRGPLHF
d_gene: NA; v_gene: TRBV30; j_gene: TRBJ1-1; abundance: NA; CDR3nt: TGTGCCTGGAGTCTAGACAGTCTGCCCGAAGCTTTCTTT; CDR3aa: CAWSLDSLPEAFF
d_gene: TRBD1; v_gene: TRBV5-1; j_gene: TRBJ2-7; abundance: NA; CDR3nt: TGCGCCAGCAGTGGTGGGACAGGAACCTACGAGCAGTACTTC; CDR3aa: CASSGGTGTYEQYF
d_gene: NA; v_gene: TRBV24-1; j_gene: TRBJ2-2; abundance: once; CDR3nt: TGTGCCACCAGTGATCCCCGCGGAACCACCGGGGAGCTGTTTTTT; CDR3aa: CATSDPRGTTGELFF
d_gene: NA; v_gene: TRBV5-1; j_gene: TRBJ2-3; abundance: few; CDR3nt: TGCGCCAGCAGCTTGGAACGGACTAGCACAGATACGCAGTATTTT; CDR3aa: CASSLERTSTDTQYF
d_gene: NA; v_gene: TRBV18; j_gene: TRBJ2-7; abundance: NA; CDR3nt: TGTGCCAGCTCCCGCAGGCCTTACGAGCAGTACTTC; CDR3aa: CASSRRPYEQYF
d_gene: TRBD1; v_gene: TRBV28; j_gene: TRBJ1-4; abundance: NA; CDR3nt: TGTGCCAGCAACCCAGGGGGAAAAGATGAAAAACTGTTTTTT; CDR3aa: CASNPGGKDEKLFF